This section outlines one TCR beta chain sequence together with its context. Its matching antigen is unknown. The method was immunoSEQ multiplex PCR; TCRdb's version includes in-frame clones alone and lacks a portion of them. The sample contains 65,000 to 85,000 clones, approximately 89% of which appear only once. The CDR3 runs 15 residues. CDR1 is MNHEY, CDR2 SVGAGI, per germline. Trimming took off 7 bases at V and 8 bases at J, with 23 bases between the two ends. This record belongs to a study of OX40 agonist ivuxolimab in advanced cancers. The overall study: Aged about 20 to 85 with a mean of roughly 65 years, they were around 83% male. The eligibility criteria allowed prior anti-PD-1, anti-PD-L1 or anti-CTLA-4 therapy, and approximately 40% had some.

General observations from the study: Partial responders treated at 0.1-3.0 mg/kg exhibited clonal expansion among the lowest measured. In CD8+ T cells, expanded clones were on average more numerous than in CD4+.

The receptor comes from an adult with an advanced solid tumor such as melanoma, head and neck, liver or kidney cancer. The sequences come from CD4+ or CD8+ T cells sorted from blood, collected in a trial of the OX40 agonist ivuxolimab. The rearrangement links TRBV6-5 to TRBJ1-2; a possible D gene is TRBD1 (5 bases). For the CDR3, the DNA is TGTGCCAGCAAAATGGACCTGACAGTTCAGCGAGGCTACACCTTC. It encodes CASKMDLTVQRGYTF.